This T cell receptor (beta chain) was sequenced during a study of monozygotic twins with inflammatory bowel disease (dated by TCRdb to between 2018 and 2021). In terms of the full investigation: The complete study included 28 monozygotic twin pairs: 19 IBD-discordant Danish pairs and nine German pairs, of which four were IBD-concordant and five were IBD-discordant. Each individual had, on average, about 151 000 unique TCRalpha sequences and 181 000 unique TCRbeta sequences available for analysis. The search for disease-associated traits relied mainly on comparing IBD patients with their genetically identical healthy co-twins within discordant pairs. Overall study results and their limits: A decrease in TCRbeta repertoire diversity, as measured by inverse Simpson index, was observed in IBD patients compared with their healthy co-twins. The results gave no support for a single strong signal or clonotype linked to IBD. Background noise and inter-individual variability may have been introduced into the repertoires by the differing immunosuppressive treatments among patients. The analysis was unable to tell apart different T cell subtypes. Repertoire similarity did not differ between concordant and discordant twins, which could be due to limited statistical power. Compared with healthy twins, IBD patients had fewer clonotypes in common with other individuals, a difference most pronounced in patients showing signs of disease activity.

Receptors were amplified or captured by 5' RACE. Preparation of each TCR library used roughly 3,300 ng of total RNA. For each sample, cDNA synthesis with SMARTScribe reverse transcriptase was split into eight separate reactions. During cDNA synthesis, unique molecular identifiers containing a 6-nucleotide sample barcode were introduced by template switching. TCRalpha and TCRbeta cDNA was amplified in two nested PCRs of roughly 16 and 10 cycles, and bead purification was carried out after each PCR. Before amplification, the cDNA was treated with uracil DNA-glycosylase and purified using the QIAquick PCR purification kit. The second PCR added Illumina TruSeq-compatible adapters along with sample-specific barcodes. TapeStation and Qubit were used to check library quality and concentration, and 5 to 6.5 ng of each library was pooled. Sequencing of pooled libraries was carried out on an Illumina HiSeq2500 single-index Rapid Run using 2 x 100 bp reads and custom sequencing primers. As for the original processing: MiGEC version 1.2.6 was used for UMI-based consensus assembly, which corrected PCR and sequencing errors. MiXCR version 2.1.1 was used to carry out V(D)J alignment, clonotype assembly and CDR3 extraction. To normalise gene usage, clonotype sharing and MAIT/NKT TCR abundance, the analysis used the top 1000, 10 000 and 20 000 clonotypes per sample. After downsampling to 27 000 UMIs, diversity was calculated as the inverse Simpson index using the vegan R package. Paired Mann-Whitney U tests were applied to discordant twin pairs, with Benjamini-Hochberg correction for multiple testing. Through TCRdb reprocessing, the reads give one entry per CDR3 protein sequence; DNA is omitted. For this entry, the V and J calls and clone size follow TCRdb and not the study's own pipeline. The sample table holds 300,000 to 450,000 distinct CDR3 sequences. The leading ten clones occupy 2.5% to 3% of the sample.

Concerning this clonotype itself: This clone's antigen is unknown.

From each donor, a roughly 2.5 ml peripheral blood sample was drawn into PAXgene tubes and stored at -80 degrees C. Total RNA was isolated from whole blood with the PAXgene blood miRNA kit on an automated QIAcube, without T cell sorting. Peripheral blood from monozygotic twin pairs concordant or discordant for inflammatory bowel disease was subjected to deep TCRalpha and TCRbeta repertoire profiling with unique molecular barcoding. For every twin pair, smoking habits were documented, and each individual was categorised as a current, former or never smoker. The CDR3, cysteine through phenylalanine, is 14 amino acids long. No coding sequence is recorded. CDR1 DFQATT and CDR2 SNEGSKA were looked up in the germline V gene (reference sequence).

The sequence was collected from a human donor with ulcerative colitis or Crohn's disease, or a healthy co-twin of an affected twin (not recorded which). The material sequenced was blood. The V gene is TRBV20-1 and the J gene is TRBJ2-7; TCRdb proposes TRBD1, but this gene call is untestable without DNA. The CDR3 is CSAIRTASSYEQYF.